The T cell receptor (beta chain) described here comes from a study of cytomegalovirus exposure and HLA in healthy donors (dated by TCRdb to the late 2010s). Broadly, across the study: According to an earlier analysis of a few hundred of the donors, about 179 million T cells yielded some 110 million unique TCR beta sequences and about 300 Gb of sequence data. Roughly 300 gigabases of sequencing data and around 90 million unique TCR sequences made up an early release that covered 500 to 700 HLA-typed donors. Donor age, sex, ethnicity and CMV serostatus were compiled alongside the repertoire data. Both class I and class II loci were covered by HLA typing, at four-digit resolution. All discovery cohort repertoires had been generated using a single sequencing platform. In a later analysis, previously published TCR beta repertoires from several hundred donors were re-analyzed and high-resolution HLA genotyping was added so that TCR occurrence patterns could be studied. Along with the roughly 670-subject first cohort, a separate validation cohort of around 120 different subjects was used. About 5 DR-DQ haplotypes were handled as single units for association and clustering, since linkage in the cohort was strong. To decide whether each TCR beta V gene segment behaved as functional or pseudogenic, an earlier analysis of fewer than 750 of the donors relied on high-throughput TCR beta sequencing. Rather than drawing on any new phenotypic data, the later analysis identified candidate immune exposures from TCR beta sequences and the way those sequences occurred across donors. Genome-wide SNP genotypes for about 55% of the 666 donors were used in a later genetic analysis, which treated that subset as a discovery cohort. The number of typed donors differed by locus: about 629-640 for A, B, C, DRB1 and DQB1; about 520 for DQA1; some 610 for DPA1; and some 450 for DPB1. The study aimed to test whether signatures of past pathogen exposure could be identified by cataloging public T cell receptors. The study combined high-throughput TCR immunosequencing, statistical association of individual TCRs with disease status, and machine learning to predict cytomegalovirus infection status. Using immunosequencing, the study profiled T cell repertoires from roughly 650 subjects and related those repertoires to cytomegalovirus serostatus. Among under 450 genotyped donors of the cohort, an average of roughly 240,000 unique TCR beta nucleotide sequences were sequenced per donor, roughly 20% of them non-productive. Of the approximately 400 genotyped donors, roughly 80% were placed in the genetic ancestry cluster associated with self-reported Caucasian donors. Broader findings and caveats from the paper: The earlier analysis of fewer than 750 of the donors excluded around 17 rarely observed V segments, including chromosome 9 orphons, because counts were too low. A further reported finding was that TCR beta sequences accurately predicted the HLA-A and HLA-B alleles for most subjects in the first cohort. An earlier analysis of around 500 of the donors showed that most TCR beta V segments appeared in productive rearrangements either about 87% or about 30% of the time, which broadly matched IMGT annotations. In a later analysis, around 15,000 TCR beta sequences were associated with specific HLA alleles at a false discovery rate of 0.05. Immune exposure information for the cohort was limited to CMV serostatus. In both the original and validation cohorts, the classifier was reported to diagnose cytomegalovirus status with high specificity and sensitivity. A later analysis reported that several top co-occurrence clusters appeared linked to parvovirus B19, influenza, CMV and Epstein-Barr virus. It was suggested by the authors that the approach could potentially be generalized to other disease states and immunological phenotypes. A later analysis found that most CMV-associated TCR beta chains appeared HLA-restricted, with HLA associations seemingly driven largely by CMV exposure. In a later genetic analysis, a missense DCLRE1C variant was associated with V-gene and J-gene trimming of TCR beta chains, and the association was replicated in an independent cohort. When HLA alleles, especially DR and DQ, strongly co-occurred, TCR associations were difficult to assign to individual alleles. In a later genetic analysis, fewer N-insertions in productive TCRs were reported among donors in an Asian-associated ancestry cluster than the roughly 700-donor mean. A later analysis found that HLA-associated TCR beta chains were more clonally expanded and had lower generation probabilities than equally common non-associated chains. The cohort was sequenced for TCR beta chains only, and without alpha or paired-chain data the features that could be detected were limited. Because HLA typing was missing for some donors at each locus, association tests included only the typed subset. Presence/absence analyses assumed roughly uniform sequencing depth across donors, an assumption that may not hold. In a later analysis, the rate of TCR association differed among HLA loci, with DRB1 alleles having the most associated TCRs and HLA-C alleles having the fewest. Linkage disequilibrium might explain the correlated functional status among segregating V segments, but an unknown experimental factor could not be ruled out. The sequencing pipeline was judged likely to have produced a cluster of highly shared sequence variants as a technical artifact. Three of the identified cytomegalovirus-associated TCR beta chains were confirmed in vitro to be specific for cytomegalovirus antigens. Most TCR sequences were observed very rarely across donors, whereas some public TCRs were present in many individuals. A total of 150 to 200 TCR beta chains were listed by the study as associated with cytomegalovirus.

Notes on this clone: The antigen this receptor binds is unknown.

The cohort consisted of 650 to 700 healthy bone marrow donors. Cohort members were all nominally healthy when sampled, although unrecorded immune exposures were likely present. The donor tested CMV seronegative, placing the donor among the 350 or so seronegative members of the cohort. A peripheral blood sample was collected from each donor, and TCR beta sequencing was performed on peripheral blood mononuclear cells. The Qiagen DNeasy Blood Extraction Kit was used to extract genomic DNA from the blood cell samples. The library was prepared using the immunoSEQ multiplex PCR assay. A mixture of 60 forward primers for TCR Vbeta segments and 13 reverse primers for TCR Jbeta segments was used in the multiplex PCR. A multiplex PCR assay on genomic DNA amplified the CDR3 region of rearranged TCR beta genes. The Illumina HiSeq System was used to sequence the amplified TCR beta libraries as 87-base-pair reads. As for how the authors treated the data: A later analysis tallied around 82 million unique TCR beta chains across the 610 or so repertoires, and about 10 million of those chains were shared by two or more donors. A nearest-neighbor algorithm error-corrected the raw reads and collapsed the reads into unique sequences, merging closely related sequences to remove PCR and sequencing errors. Alignment of CDR3 sequences to IMGT reference sequences was used to assign V, D and J gene segments. For a sequence to be retained, a match of at least six nucleotides to both a V gene segment and a J gene segment was required. A rearrangement was called productive if the CDR3 had no stop codons and remained in frame with V and J, and every other rearrangement was called non-productive. CDR3 was defined according to IMGT convention as the region running from the second conserved V-encoded cysteine to the conserved J-encoded phenylalanine. The earlier analysis of 587 of the donors excluded any sequence lacking an unambiguous match to a single V gene segment. An earlier analysis of several hundred of the donors called V segments functional above 56.7% productive rearrangements and segregating when the between-donor standard deviation exceeded 5%. To diagnose cytomegalovirus status from the catalog of TCR beta chain sequences, a statistical classification framework was built. V and J gene assignment, in a later analysis, came from comparing TCR nucleotide sequences with IMGT/GENE-DB human TR gene sequences. Using the TCRdist pipeline, a later analysis assigned CDR3 sequences along with most-parsimonious VDJ recombination scenarios. A later analysis defined each TCR beta chain by its CDR3 amino acid sequence plus V-gene family, and excluded reads lacking a unique V-gene family. To address suspected cross-contamination and a sequencing artifact, a later analysis removed some 620 highly shared, low-generation-probability nucleotide sequences. A later analysis calculated a clonal expansion index for each public chain from normalized within-repertoire ranks of inferred template counts. In a later analysis, generation probabilities were computed using a VDJ recombination model fitted to out-of-frame rearrangements, and the results were checked against IGoR. In a later analysis, hypergeometric tests were used to score TCR-TCR, TCR-HLA and TCR-CMV co-occurrence, with a repertoire-size bias correction applied to TCR pairs. A later analysis estimated false discovery rates by permuting HLA or CMV assignments 20 times. A later analysis grouped co-occurring TCRs with DBSCAN, adding TCRdist sequence similarity when clustering within HLA-allele-positive subsets. For co-occurrence clustering, repertoires with fewer than 30,000 or more than 120,000 public chains were excluded, along with five repertoires with anomalous nucleotide sharing. TCRdb carries this immuneACCESS record with in-frame sequences only. Its versions omit some clonotypes, under half of them owing to an unresolved V gene in the studies checked, with the rest unexplained. D and trimming were read from the DNA, whereas the V and J calls and clone size are those reported in that table. The sample table on file contains roughly 60,000 clones. The ten largest account for 3.6% of the sample.

The sequence derives from a woman younger than 30 in good health and CMV-seronegative. The sequencing input was PBMCs.

The sequenced DNA: TGTGCCAGCAGTGAAGAAGCTAGCGGGGGGGCGGGTAACATTCAGTACTTC. It codes for CASSEEASGGAGNIQYF. The sequence joins TRBV6-1 to TRBJ2-4, and 12 junctional nucleotides match TRBD2. Clipping removes 1 base from V and 7 bases from J, with 8 as the unmatched junction base count. CDR1 and CDR2, looked up from the germline V gene, are MNHNS and SASEGT. CDR3 length: 17 amino acids, cysteine to phenylalanine. Left in the record is the CDR3 DNA by itself, 51 bases read in frame from the first base.